Reported below is one TCR beta chain. The data were taken from a study of shared clonotypes between healthy human individuals. In germline, CDR1 is SGHTS, CDR2 YDEGEE. Trimming left V 0 bases short and J 0 bases short, with 9 bases between. The CDR3 covers 15 residues. CD45RO-negative cells were positively selected for CCR7, leaving out terminally differentiated effector memory CD45RA+ cells. The authors loaded around 190 ng DNA, tens of thousands of T cell genomes, into sorted-subset replicate PCRs. The data were produced by immunoSEQ multiplex PCR, yet TCRdb's version contains in-frame clones alone and is incomplete. The data contain 1.5 million to 2.5 million clones, just under 95% of them singletons.

The sample consisted of naive CD8+ T cells sorted from blood. This TCR derives from a man aged 18-30 years in good health. The rearrangement uses TRBV5-8 and TRBJ1-1; D uncertain. This chain's CDR3 is CASSLEYSVNTEAFF. Written as DNA, the CDR3 is TGTGCCAGCAGCTTGGAGTATAGCGTGAACACTGAAGCTTTCTTT.